This TCR beta chain emerged from a study of PD-1 blockade in mismatch repair-deficient tumors. Study background: All were previously treated, progressing patients with over 9 mismatch repair-deficient cancer types. Study-wide results and caveats: Tumor-resident clones, often undetectable pretreatment in blood, expanded then contracted after pembrolizumab.

On this clone: Its antigen remains unknown.

Mismatch repair deficiency was confirmed in all patients, by PCR or immunohistochemistry. The TCR-sequenced patients were three responders to pembrolizumab. Some clones are missing from TCRdb's copy, which holds only in-frame ones; the method was immunoSEQ multiplex PCR. There are about 23,000 clones in the sample; 83% occur only once, and 20% lies in the top ten. The CDR3 has 15 amino acids. CDR1 is MDHEN and CDR2 is SYDVKM in the germline V gene. The J segment lost 9 bases and the V segment lost 3 bases, leaving 10 bases of the junction unmatched. The sequence was collected from an adult with mismatch repair-deficient cancer. Source: peripheral blood, taken 12 weeks after starting pembrolizumab. The chain combines TRBV28 with TRBJ2-7; TRBD2 matches 11 bases. The CDR3 loop is CASSFYSGRAYGQYF. CDR3 bases: TGTGCCAGCAGTTTCTATAGCGGGAGGGCCTATGGGCAGTACTTC.